Listed below are T cell receptor beta chains from one sample, sequenced in a study of blood T cell repertoires in COVID-19. Profiling relied on immunoSEQ multiplex PCR, and the TCRdb table lists in-frame clones only, not all of them. The table has about 73,000 clones, approximately 89% seen once. The sample comprised peripheral blood. The receptors stem from a man older than 75 with acute or convalescent COVID-19. Each CDR3 is given with its conserved first and last residue. A D gene is named only where the DNA matches it firmly. Size is stated for part of the rows, as once, few or many counts, or as a class when the clone is expanded.

j_call | v_call | d_call | clone_size | cdr3_nt | cdr3_aa
TRBJ1-2 | TRBV30 | TRBD1 | - | TGTGCCTGGAGTGGCTCTCCGGACAGGGGAGGCTACACCTTC | CAWSGSPDRGGYTF
TRBJ1-1 | TRBV5-1 | TRBD1 | - | TGCGCCAGCAGCTTGGTGGGCAGGGGGATGAACACTGAAGCTTTCTTT | CASSLVGRGMNTEAFF
TRBJ1-2 | TRBV21-1 | - | - | TGTGCCAGCAGCCCAAGGGGACAGGCTAACTATGGCTACACCTTC | CASSPRGQANYGYTF
TRBJ1-2 | TRBV7-2 | - | - | TGTGCCAGCAGCTTAGCCATGGGGGCAGTTACTAACTATGGCTACACCTTC | CASSLAMGAVTNYGYTF
TRBJ1-1 | TRBV2 | - | - | TGTGCCAGCAGATGGGAAGGGGGGAACACTGAAGCTTTCTTT | CASRWEGGNTEAFF
TRBJ1-1 | TRBV10-3 | - | once | TGTGCCATCAGGTCTACCGATACTGAAGCTTTCTTT | CAIRSTDTEAFF
TRBJ1-2 | TRBV6-5 | - | - | TGTGCCAGCAGTTTCAGGGTGAACTATGGCTACACCTTC | CASSFRVNYGYTF
TRBJ1-1 | TRBV19 | - | - | TGTGCCAGTAGTATACAGGTGAACACTGAAGCTTTCTTT | CASSIQVNTEAFF
TRBJ1-5 | TRBV15 | - | few | TGTGCCACCAGCACGTCGGGGGTTCAGCCCCAGCATTTT | CATSTSGVQPQHF
TRBJ2-6 | TRBV29-1 | - | - | TGCAGCGTTGAAGATCTCCTTAGCTCTGGGGCCAACGTCCTGACTTTC | CSVEDLLSSGANVLTF
TRBJ1-1 | TRBV19 | TRBD1 | - | TGTGCCAGTAGTATTCAGGGACAGGGGAGTGGAGCTTTCTTT | CASSIQGQGSGAFF
TRBJ2-4 | TRBV7-2 | TRBD2 | - | TGTGCCAGCAGCTTATCTGCCCAGCGGGGGATCATTCAGTACTTC | CASSLSAQRGIIQYF
TRBJ2-3 | TRBV14 | - | - | TGTGCCAGCAGCCCCCTCGGGGGACCGATCACAGATACGCAGTATTTT | CASSPLGGPITDTQYF
TRBJ2-3 | TRBV19 | - | - | TGTGCCAGTAGCCAGGGACAACCGAGCACAGATACGCAGTATTTT | CASSQGQPSTDTQYF
TRBJ2-5 | TRBV7-9 | - | - | TGTGCCAGCAGCTTAGTCGCGGGACGACTCCAAGAGACCCAGTACTTC | CASSLVAGRLQETQYF
TRBJ2-1 | TRBV7-3 | TRBD2 | - | TGTGCCAGCAGCCTTCAGGGGACTAGTCTCATCAATGAGCAGTTCTTC | CASSLQGTSLINEQFF
TRBJ1-4 | TRBV3-1/TRBV3-2 | - | - | TGTGCCAGCAGCCTGGGGCCTAATGAAAAACTGTTTTTT | CASSLGPNEKLFF
TRBJ2-7 | TRBV5-1 | TRBD1 | few | TGCGCCAGCAGCGGGGACAGGGAGAACGAGCAGTACTTC | CASSGDRENEQYF
TRBJ1-2 | TRBV5-1 | - | - | TGCGCCAGCAGCTCTACCGGGACTGCCTTTTACACCTTC | CASSSTGTAFYTF
TRBJ2-5 | TRBV7-2 | TRBD1 | - | TGTGCCAGCAGCTACGGACAGGGAGCTTCTCAAGAGACCCAGTACTTC | CASSYGQGASQETQYF
TRBJ1-2 | TRBV3-1/TRBV3-2 | - | - | TGTGCCAGCAGCCAAGATGGCGGTGTATATGGCTACACCTTC | CASSQDGGVYGYTF
TRBJ2-2 | TRBV19 | - | - | TGTGCCAGCACTTCTCAGCCGGGTGGCTATACGAACACCGGGGAGCTGTTTTTT | CASTSQPGGYTNTGELFF
TRBJ2-3 | TRBV5-6 | - | - | TGTGCCAGCAGCTTGAAGCTGCACACAGATACGCAGTATTTT | CASSLKLHTDTQYF
TRBJ2-7 | TRBV7-6 | TRBD1 | few | TGTGCCAGCAGCCCCCGGACAGGGGGCAACTACGAGCAGTACTTC | CASSPRTGGNYEQYF
TRBJ2-7 | TRBV30 | TRBD1 | - | TGTGCCTGGAGTGTCGTACAGGGGGCGGAGGAGCAGTACTTC | CAWSVVQGAEEQYF
TRBJ2-1 | TRBV7-9 | TRBD1 | - | TGTGCCAGCAGCTTAGCGGACAGGGGGCAAGAGCAGTTCTTC | CASSLADRGQEQFF
TRBJ1-5 | TRBV6-5 | TRBD1 | - | TGTGCCAGCAGCCGGACAGGTGGGGGTCAGCCCCAGCATTTT | CASSRTGGGQPQHF
TRBJ1-1 | TRBV28 | - | - | TGTGCCAGCAGGGGGCCCCAGAGTTTGAAAGCTTTCTTT | CASRGPQSLKAFF
TRBJ2-5 | TRBV11-2 | TRBD2 | - | TGTGCCAGCAGCTTAAGGATAGCGGGAGGGGGAGAGACCCAGTACTTC | CASSLRIAGGGETQYF
TRBJ1-1 | TRBV3-1/TRBV3-2 | TRBD1 | once | TGTGCCAGCAGCCCCCGGGGACAGTCCCCCGAAGCTTTCTTT | CASSPRGQSPEAFF
TRBJ1-5 | TRBV5-6 | - | - | TGTGCCAGCAGCTCCAGACAGCGCAATCAGCCCCAGCATTTT | CASSSRQRNQPQHF
TRBJ1-1 | TRBV4-1 | - | - | TGCGCCAGCAGCCAAGATCGGGGGGGCACTGAAGCTTTCTTT | CASSQDRGGTEAFF
TRBJ1-2 | TRBV7-9 | TRBD1 | - | TGTGCCAGCAGCCTCGACAGGGGGGCCGGAGAGTATGGCTACACCTTC | CASSLDRGAGEYGYTF
TRBJ2-7 | TRBV6-2/TRBV6-3 | TRBD2 | - | TGTGCCAGCAGTTACTCGATAGACCCGGGACTAGCGCAGTATGCCTCCTACGAGCAGTACTTC | CASSYSIDPGLAQYASYEQYF
TRBJ1-2 | TRBV6-5 | TRBD1 | - | TGTGCCAGCAGGCAGGGGGGAATTGGCTACACCTTC | CASRQGGIGYTF
TRBJ1-5 | TRBV24-1 | TRBD1 | - | TGTGCCACCAGTGAAACAGGGGGGTGGAATCAGCCCCAGCATTTT | CATSETGGWNQPQHF
TRBJ2-2 | TRBV5-4 | TRBD1 | - | TGTGCCAGCAGCTTGTCAGGGGGTTCCGGGGAGCTGTTTTTT | CASSLSGGSGELFF
TRBJ1-1 | TRBV11-2 | - | - | TGTGCCAGCAGCCTGTTTATGAACACTGAAGCTTTCTTT | CASSLFMNTEAFF
TRBJ2-2 | TRBV6-5 | TRBD2 | once | TGTGCCAGCACCTTAAAAGGGACTAGCACCGGGGAGCTGTTTTTT | CASTLKGTSTGELFF
TRBJ1-1 | TRBV19 | TRBD1 | - | TGTGCCAGTCACCGACAGGGGGCTACGGCTGAAGCTTTCTTT | CASHRQGATAEAFF
TRBJ2-1 | TRBV29-1 | - | few | TGCAGCGTCCCCCGCTCGGTATTCTACAATGAGCAGTTCTTC | CSVPRSVFYNEQFF
TRBJ1-5 | TRBV7-2 | - | few | TGTGCCAGCAGCTTAGTCGGGGCAGGCAGCGGGGGGCCCCAGCATTTT | CASSLVGAGSGGPQHF
TRBJ1-2 | TRBV28 | - | - | TGTGCCAGCAGTGCGTCCGCTAGGGGCTACACCTTC | CASSASARGYTF
TRBJ1-5 | TRBV19 | TRBD1 | - | TGTGCCAGCAACTCCCGGGACAGGGTATATTTT | CASNSRDRVYF
TRBJ2-5 | TRBV5-4 | - | - | TGTGCCAGCAGCCGCGGGACAGCCCAAGAGACCCAGTACTTC | CASSRGTAQETQYF
TRBJ1-5 | TRBV24-1 | - | - | TGTGCCACCCTCGGGGGGGCGGATAGCAATCAGCCCCAGCATTTT | CATLGGADSNQPQHF
TRBJ2-3 | TRBV5-1 | - | - | TGCGCCAGCAGCTTGCCCGCGGGGGCCACAGATACGCAGTATTTT | CASSLPAGATDTQYF
TRBJ2-7 | TRBV9 | - | - | TGTGCCAGCAGCGCCCAACAGGGAGTGGGCTACGAGCAGTACTTC | CASSAQQGVGYEQYF